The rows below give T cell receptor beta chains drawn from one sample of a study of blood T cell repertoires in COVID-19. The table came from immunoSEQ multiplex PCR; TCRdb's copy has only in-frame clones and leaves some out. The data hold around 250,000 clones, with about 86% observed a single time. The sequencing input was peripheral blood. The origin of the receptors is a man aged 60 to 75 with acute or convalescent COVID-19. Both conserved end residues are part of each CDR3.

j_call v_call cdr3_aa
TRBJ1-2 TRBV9 CASDRQGDYGYTF
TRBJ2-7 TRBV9 CASSPTDGGLLGEQYF
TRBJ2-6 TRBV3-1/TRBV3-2 CASSPELRPSGANVLTF
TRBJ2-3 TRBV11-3 CASSPHTDTQYF
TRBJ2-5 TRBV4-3 CASSQEVGGRRETQYF
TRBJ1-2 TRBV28 CASTAGGRLYGYTF
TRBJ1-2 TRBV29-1 CSVERGTGGMNGYTF
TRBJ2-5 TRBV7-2 CASSFRGLAGQETQYF
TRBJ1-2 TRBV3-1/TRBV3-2 CASSQVAPYGYTF
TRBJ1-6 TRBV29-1 CSVRVGGNSPLHF
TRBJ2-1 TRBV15 CATSRAQAGRNEQFF
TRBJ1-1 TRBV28 CASSLYLRFGPTDTEAFF
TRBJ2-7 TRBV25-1 CASSEYRAGGIHEQYF
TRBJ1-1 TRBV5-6 CASSLSGGTEAFF
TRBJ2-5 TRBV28 CASTLGTSGRPWGETQYF
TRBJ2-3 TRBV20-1 CSASSLGAGGNTDTQYF
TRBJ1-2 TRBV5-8 CASSLGTGPQGVYGYTF
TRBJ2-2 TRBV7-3 CASSQGDFGELFF
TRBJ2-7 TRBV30 CACNRGMGTFEQYF
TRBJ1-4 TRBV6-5 CASTRGAYEKLFF
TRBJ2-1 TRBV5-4 CASAGTSAHNEQFF
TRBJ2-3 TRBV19 CASSISSSDTQYF
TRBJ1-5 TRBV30 CAWSMGQGWQPQHF
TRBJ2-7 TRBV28 CASSKFPIPEQYF
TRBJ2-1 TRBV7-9 CASSPRTSGDYNEQFF
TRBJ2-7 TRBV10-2 CATQLGTVSYEQYF
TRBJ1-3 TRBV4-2 CASSQVRDTIYF
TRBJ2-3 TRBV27 CASSLGLVELNTQYF
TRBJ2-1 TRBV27 CASSGGGLNNEQFF
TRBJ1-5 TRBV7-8 CASSLETRTERNQPQHF
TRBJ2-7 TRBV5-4 CASSLARGGNEQYF
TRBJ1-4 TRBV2 CASRVRPGGEKLFF
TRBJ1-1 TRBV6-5 CASTQGTEAFF
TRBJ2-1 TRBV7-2 CASSLRSGSGVNEQFF
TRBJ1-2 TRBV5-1 CASTRGAADYGYTF
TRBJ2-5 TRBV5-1 CASSLDSQETQYF